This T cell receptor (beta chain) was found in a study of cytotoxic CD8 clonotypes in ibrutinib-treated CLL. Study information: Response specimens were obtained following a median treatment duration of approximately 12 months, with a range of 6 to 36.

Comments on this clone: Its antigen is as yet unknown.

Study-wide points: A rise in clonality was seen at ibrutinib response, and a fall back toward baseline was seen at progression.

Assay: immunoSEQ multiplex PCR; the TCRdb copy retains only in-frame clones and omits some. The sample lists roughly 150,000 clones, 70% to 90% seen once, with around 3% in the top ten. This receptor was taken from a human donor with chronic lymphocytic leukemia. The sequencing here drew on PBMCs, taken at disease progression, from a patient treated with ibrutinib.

CDR3 nucleotide sequence: TGTGCCAGCAGTTTAGGGGGAAAAGGTGGCTACACCTTC. Its protein product is CASSLGGKGGYTF. The V gene is TRBV27, the J gene TRBJ1-2, with D possibly being TRBD1 (5 bases). The CDR3 totals 13 residues. The germline V gene encodes CDR1 MNHEY and CDR2 SMNVEV (reference sequence). Trimming took 2 bases from V and 7 from J, leaving 11 bases between them.